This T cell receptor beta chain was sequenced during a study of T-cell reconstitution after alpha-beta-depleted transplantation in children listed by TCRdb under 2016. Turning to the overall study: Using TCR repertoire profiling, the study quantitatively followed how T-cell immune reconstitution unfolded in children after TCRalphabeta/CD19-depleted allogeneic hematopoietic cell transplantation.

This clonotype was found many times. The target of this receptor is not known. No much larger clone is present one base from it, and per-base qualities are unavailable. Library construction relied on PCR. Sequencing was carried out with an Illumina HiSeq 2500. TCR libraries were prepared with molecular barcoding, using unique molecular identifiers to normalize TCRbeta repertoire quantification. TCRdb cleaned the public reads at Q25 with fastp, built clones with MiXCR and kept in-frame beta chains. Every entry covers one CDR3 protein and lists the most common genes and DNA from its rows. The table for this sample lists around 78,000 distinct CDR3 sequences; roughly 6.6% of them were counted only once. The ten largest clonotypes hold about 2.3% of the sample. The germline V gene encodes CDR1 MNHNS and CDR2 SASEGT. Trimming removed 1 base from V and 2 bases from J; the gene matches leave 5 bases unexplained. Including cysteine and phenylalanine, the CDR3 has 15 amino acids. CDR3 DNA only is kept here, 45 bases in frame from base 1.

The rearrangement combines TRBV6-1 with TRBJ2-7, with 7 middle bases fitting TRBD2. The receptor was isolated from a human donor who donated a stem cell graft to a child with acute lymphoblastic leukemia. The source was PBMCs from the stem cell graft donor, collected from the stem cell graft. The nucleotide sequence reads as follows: TGTGCCAGCAGTGAAGGGGCGGGAGCGCCCTACGAGCAGTACTTC. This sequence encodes CASSEGAGAPYEQYF.